The present entry profiles one TCR beta chain with its context. The PCR made use of 60 Vbeta and 13 Jbeta primers. Using immunoSEQ multiplex PCR, the repertoire was profiled, and TCRdb retains in-frame clones only, with some absent. The table records approximately 170,000 clones, 73% of them present only once. The germline V gene has CDR1 SGHTS and CDR2 YDEGEE. The V and J ends lost 2 bases and 1 base, in that order; junction bases with no gene match: 4. This CDR3 is 16 amino acids long. This record comes from a study of cytomegalovirus exposure and HLA in healthy donors. The rearrangement uses TRBV5-8 and TRBJ2-2; 8 nucleotides line up with TRBD2. Source material: PBMCs. This receptor was identified in a woman aged 18-29 years in good health and CMV-seropositive. DNA for the CDR3: TGTGCCAGCAGCTTCCCTAGCGGGCGGAACACCGGGGAGCTGTTTTTT. The encoded protein is CASSFPSGRNTGELFF.